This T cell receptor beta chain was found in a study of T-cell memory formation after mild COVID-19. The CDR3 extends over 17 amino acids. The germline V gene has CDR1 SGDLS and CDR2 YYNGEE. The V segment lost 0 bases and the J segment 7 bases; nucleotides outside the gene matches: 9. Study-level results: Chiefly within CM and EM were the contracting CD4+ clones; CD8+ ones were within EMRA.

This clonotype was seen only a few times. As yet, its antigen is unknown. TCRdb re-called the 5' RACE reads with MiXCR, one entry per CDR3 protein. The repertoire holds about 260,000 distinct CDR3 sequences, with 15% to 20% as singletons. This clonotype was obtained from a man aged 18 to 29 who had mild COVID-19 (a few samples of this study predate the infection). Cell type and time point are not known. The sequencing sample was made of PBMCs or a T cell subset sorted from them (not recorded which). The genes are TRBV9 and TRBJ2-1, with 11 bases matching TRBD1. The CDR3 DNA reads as TGTGCCAGCAGCGTAGCTATGGGACAGGGGGTGAAGAATGAGCAGTTCTTC. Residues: CASSVAMGQGVKNEQFF.